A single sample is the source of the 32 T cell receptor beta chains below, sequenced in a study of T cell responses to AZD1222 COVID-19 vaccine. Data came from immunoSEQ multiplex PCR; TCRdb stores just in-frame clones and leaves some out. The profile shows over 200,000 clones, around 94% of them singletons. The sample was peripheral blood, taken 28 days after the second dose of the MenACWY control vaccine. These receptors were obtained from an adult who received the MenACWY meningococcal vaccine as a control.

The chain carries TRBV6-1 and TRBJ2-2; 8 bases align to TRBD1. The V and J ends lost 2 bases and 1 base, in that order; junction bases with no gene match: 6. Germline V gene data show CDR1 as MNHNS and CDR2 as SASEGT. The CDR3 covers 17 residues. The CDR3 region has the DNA TGTGCCAGCAGTGAAAGGACCGGGACAGGGAACACCGGGGAGCTGTTTTTT. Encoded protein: CASSERTGTGNTGELFF.

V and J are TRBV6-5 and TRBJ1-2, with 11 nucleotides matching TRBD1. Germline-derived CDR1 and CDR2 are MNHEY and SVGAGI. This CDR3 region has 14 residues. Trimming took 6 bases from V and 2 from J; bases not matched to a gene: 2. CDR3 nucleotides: TGTGCCAGCAGCCGGGACAGGGGGAACTATGGCTACACCTTC. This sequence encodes CASSRDRGNYGYTF.

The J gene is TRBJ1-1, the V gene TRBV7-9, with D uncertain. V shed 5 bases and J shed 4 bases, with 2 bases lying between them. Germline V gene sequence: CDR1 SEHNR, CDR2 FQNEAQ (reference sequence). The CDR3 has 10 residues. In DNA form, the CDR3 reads TGTGCCAGCAGCGTCACTGAAGCTTTCTTT. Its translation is CASSVTEAFF.

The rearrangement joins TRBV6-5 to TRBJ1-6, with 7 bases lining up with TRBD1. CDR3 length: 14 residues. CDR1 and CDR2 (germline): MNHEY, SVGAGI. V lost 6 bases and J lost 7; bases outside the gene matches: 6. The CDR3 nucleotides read TGTGCCAGCAGGGCGGGGACAGAAAATTCACCCCTCCACTTT. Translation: CASRAGTENSPLHF.

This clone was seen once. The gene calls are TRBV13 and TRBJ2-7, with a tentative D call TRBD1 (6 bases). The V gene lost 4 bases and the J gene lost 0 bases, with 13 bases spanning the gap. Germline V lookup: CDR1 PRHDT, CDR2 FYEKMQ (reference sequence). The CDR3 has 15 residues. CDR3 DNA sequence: TGTGCCAGCAGCTCCCCTCGGGACAACTCCTACGAGCAGTACTTC. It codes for CASSSPRDNSYEQYF.

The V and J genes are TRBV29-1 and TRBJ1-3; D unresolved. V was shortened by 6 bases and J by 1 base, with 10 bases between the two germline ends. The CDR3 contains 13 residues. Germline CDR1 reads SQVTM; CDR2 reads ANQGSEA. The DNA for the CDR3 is TGCAGCGTGATGGACGAATCTGGAAACACCATATATTTT. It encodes CSVMDESGNTIYF.

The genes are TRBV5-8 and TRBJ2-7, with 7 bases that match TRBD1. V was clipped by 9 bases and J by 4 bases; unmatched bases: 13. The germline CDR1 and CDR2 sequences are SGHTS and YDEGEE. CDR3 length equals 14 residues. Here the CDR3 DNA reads TGTGCCACGCCGCCGGGACAGAAGCCTTACGAGCAGTACTTC. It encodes CATPPGQKPYEQYF. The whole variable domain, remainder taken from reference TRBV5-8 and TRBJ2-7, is EAGVTQSPTHLIKTRGQQATLRCSPISGHTSVYWYQQALGLGLQFLLWYDEGEERNRGNFPPRFSGRQFPNYSSELNVNALELEDSALYLCATPPGQKPYEQYFGPGTRLTVT.

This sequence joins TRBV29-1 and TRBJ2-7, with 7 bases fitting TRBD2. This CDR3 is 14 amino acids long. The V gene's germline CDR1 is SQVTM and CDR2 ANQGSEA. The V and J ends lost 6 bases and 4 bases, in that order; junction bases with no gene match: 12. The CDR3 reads CSVRLRGSFYEQYF. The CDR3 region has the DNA TGCAGCGTAAGACTGCGCGGGAGTTTTTACGAGCAGTACTTC.

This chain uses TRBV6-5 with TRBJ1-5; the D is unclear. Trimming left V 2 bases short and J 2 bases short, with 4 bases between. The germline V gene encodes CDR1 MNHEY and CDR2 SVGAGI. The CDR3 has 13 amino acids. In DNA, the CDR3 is TGTGCCAGCAGTTACGGGGGCAATCAGCCCCAGCATTTT. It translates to CASSYGGNQPQHF.

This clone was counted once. In DNA form, the CDR3 reads TGTGCCAGCAGCTTAGCGAGACAAAATGAGCAGTTCTTC. Amino acids: CASSLARQNEQFF. This chain links TRBV7-6 with TRBJ2-1; D not resolved. V was clipped by 0 bases and J by 7 bases, with 7 bases between them. The CDR3 totals 13 residues. Germline V gene sequence: CDR1 SGHVS, CDR2 FNYEAQ.

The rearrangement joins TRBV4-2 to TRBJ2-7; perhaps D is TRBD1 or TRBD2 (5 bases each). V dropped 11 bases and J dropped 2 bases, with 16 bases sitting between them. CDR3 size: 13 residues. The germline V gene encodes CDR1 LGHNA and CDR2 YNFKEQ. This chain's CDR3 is CAQIEGTPYEQYF. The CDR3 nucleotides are TGTGCCCAAATCGAGGGGACCCCCTACGAGCAGTACTTC.

The CDR3 nucleotides read TGTGCCAGCAGCTTGCGGTTGGCAGGTACCTACGAGCAGTACTTC. This sequence encodes CASSLRLAGTYEQYF. V gene TRBV5-4 combines with J gene TRBJ2-7; no clear D. The CDR3 covers 15 residues. In germline, CDR1 is SGHNT, CDR2 YYREEE (reference sequence). Between the trimmed V and J ends, which lost 1 base and 2 bases, there was a span of 13 bases.

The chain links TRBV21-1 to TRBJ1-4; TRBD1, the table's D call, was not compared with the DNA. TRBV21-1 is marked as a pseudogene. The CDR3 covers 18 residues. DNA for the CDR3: TGTGCCAGCAGCAAATATAATAGACACCCTGCAACTAATGAAAAACTGTTTTTT. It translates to CASSKYNRHPATNEKLFF.

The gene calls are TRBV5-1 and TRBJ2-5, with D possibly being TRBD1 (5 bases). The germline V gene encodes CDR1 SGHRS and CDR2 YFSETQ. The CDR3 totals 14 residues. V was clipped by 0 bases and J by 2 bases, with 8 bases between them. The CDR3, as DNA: TGCGCCAGCAGCTTGGAGGCAGGGCAAGAGACCCAGTACTTC. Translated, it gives CASSLEAGQETQYF.

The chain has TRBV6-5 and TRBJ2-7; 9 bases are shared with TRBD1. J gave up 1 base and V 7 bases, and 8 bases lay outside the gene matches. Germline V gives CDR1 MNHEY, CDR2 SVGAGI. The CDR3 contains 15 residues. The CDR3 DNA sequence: TGTGCCAGCAACCCCCGACAGGGGGTATCCTACGAGCAGTACTTC. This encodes CASNPRQGVSYEQYF.

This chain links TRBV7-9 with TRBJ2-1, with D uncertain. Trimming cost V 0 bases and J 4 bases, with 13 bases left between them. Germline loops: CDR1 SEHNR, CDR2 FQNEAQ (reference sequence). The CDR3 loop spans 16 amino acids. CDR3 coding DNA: TGTGCCAGCAGCTTAGCGATAAGACTTGATTACAATGAGCAGTTCTTC. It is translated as CASSLAIRLDYNEQFF. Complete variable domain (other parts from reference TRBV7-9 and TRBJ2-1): DTGVSQNPRHKITKRGQNVTFRCDPISEHNRLYWYRQTLGQGPEFLTYFQNEAQLEKSRLLSDRFSAERPKGSFSTLEIQRTEQGDSAMYLCASSLAIRLDYNEQFFGPGTRLTVL.

The CDR3 DNA follows: TGTGCCAGCTCGAGGTCGCGGGGGGCCCACAATGAGCAGTTCTTC. Protein sequence: CASSRSRGAHNEQFF. This chain uses TRBV6-4 with TRBJ2-1, with TRBD2 matching 8 bases. The CDR3 totals 15 residues. The germline V gene has CDR1 MRHNA and CDR2 SNTAGT. V was clipped by 8 bases and J by 5 bases; unmatched bases: 11.

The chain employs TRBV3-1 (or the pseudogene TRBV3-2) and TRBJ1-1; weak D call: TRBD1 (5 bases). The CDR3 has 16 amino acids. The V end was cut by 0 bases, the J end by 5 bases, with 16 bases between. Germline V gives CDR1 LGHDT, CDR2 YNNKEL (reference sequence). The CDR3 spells CASSQDSRPGRTEAFF. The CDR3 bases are TGTGCCAGCAGCCAAGATTCTCGTCCAGGGCGGACTGAAGCTTTCTTT.

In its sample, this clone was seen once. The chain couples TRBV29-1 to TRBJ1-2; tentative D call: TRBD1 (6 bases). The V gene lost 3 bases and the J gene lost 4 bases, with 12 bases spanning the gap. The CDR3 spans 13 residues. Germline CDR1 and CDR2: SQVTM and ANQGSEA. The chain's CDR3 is CSVDSGASYGYTF. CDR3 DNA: TGCAGCGTTGATTCAGGGGCAAGCTATGGCTACACCTTC.

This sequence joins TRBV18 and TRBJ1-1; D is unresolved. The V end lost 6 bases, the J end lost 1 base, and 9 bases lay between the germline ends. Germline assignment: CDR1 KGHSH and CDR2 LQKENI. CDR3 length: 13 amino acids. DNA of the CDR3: TGTGCCAGCTCGCCCAAGTCGAACACTGAAGCTTTCTTT. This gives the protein CASSPKSNTEAFF.

The CDR3 nucleotides are TGTGCCACCAGTGATTTGCAAGGGGACGAGCAGTACTTC. Translating gives CATSDLQGDEQYF. The chain carries TRBV24-1 and TRBJ2-7; TRBD1 is a possible D gene (5 bases). The V and J ends lost 0 bases and 5 bases respectively, with 7 bases between them. The germline gives CDR1 KGHDR, CDR2 SFDVKD. This CDR3 region has 13 residues.

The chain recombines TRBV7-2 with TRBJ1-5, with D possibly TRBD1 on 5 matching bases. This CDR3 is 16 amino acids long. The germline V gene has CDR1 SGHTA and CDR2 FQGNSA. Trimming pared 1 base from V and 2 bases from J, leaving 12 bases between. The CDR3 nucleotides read TGTGCCAGCAGCTTAGGTGGGGGGGGTGGCAATCAGCCCCAGCATTTT. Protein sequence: CASSLGGGGGNQPQHF.

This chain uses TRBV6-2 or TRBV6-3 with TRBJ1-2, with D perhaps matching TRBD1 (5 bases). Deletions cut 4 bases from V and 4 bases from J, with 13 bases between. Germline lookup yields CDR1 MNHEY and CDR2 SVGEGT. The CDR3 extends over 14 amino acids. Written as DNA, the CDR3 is TGTGCCAGCAGTTCGGGACTCAGGGCCTATGGCTACACCTTC. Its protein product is CASSSGLRAYGYTF.

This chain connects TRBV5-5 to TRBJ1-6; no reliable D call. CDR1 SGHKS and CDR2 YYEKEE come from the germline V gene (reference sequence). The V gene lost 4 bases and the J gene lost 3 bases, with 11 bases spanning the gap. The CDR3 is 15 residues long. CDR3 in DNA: TGTGCCAGCAGCGTGACGGTAGACTATAATTCACCCCTCCACTTT. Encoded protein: CASSVTVDYNSPLHF.

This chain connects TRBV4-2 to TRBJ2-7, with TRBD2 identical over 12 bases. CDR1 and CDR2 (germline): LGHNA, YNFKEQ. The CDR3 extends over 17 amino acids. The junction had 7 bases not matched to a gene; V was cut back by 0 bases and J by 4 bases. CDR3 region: CASSQDLVTSGGYEQYF. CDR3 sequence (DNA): TGTGCCAGCAGCCAAGATCTCGTGACTAGCGGGGGTTACGAGCAGTACTTC.

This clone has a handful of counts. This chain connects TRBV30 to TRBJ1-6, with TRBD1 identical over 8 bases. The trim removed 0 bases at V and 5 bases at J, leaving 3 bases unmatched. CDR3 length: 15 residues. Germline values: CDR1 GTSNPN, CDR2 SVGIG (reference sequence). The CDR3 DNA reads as TGTGCCTGGAGTGTAGGACAGGGCGATAATTCACCCCTCCACTTT. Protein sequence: CAWSVGQGDNSPLHF.

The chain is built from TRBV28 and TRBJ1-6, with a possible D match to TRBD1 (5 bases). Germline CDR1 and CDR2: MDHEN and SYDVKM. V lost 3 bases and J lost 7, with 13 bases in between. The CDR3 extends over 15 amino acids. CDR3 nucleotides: TGTGCCAGCAGTTTGAGGGCAGGGTCCAATTCACCCCTCCACTTT. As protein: CASSLRAGSNSPLHF.

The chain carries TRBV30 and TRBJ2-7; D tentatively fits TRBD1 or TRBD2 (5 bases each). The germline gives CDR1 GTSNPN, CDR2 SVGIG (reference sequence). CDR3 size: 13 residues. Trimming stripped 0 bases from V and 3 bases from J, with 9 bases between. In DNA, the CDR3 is TGTGCCTGGAGTGTGTCAGGGAGCTACGAGCAGTACTTC. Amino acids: CAWSVSGSYEQYF.

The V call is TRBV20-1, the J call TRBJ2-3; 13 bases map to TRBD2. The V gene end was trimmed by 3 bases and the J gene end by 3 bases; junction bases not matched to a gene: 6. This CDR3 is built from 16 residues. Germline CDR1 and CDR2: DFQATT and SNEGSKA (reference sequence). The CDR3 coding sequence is TGCAGTGCTAGTGCGCAACTAGCGGGAGGGACAGATACGCAGTATTTT. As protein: CSASAQLAGGTDTQYF.

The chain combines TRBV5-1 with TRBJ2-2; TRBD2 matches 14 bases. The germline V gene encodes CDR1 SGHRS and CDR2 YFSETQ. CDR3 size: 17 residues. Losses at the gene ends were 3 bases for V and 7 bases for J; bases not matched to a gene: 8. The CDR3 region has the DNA TGCGCCAGCAGCTCCGGGACTAGCGGGAGTGTTGACGGGGAGCTGTTTTTT. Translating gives CASSSGTSGSVDGELFF.

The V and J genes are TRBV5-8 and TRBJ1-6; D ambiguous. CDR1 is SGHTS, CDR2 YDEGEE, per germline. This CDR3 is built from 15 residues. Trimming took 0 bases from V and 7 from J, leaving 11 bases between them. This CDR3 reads CASSLGGRRNSPLHF. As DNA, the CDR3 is TGTGCCAGCAGCTTGGGAGGACGGCGAAATTCACCCCTCCACTTT.

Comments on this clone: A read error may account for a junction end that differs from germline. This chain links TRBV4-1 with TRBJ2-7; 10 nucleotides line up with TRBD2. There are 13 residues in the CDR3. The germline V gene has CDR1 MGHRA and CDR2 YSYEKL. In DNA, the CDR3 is TGCGCCAGCAGCCCCGGACTAGCGGAAGGTCTCGGCTTC. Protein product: CASSPGLAEGLGF.